One TCR beta chain is described in this entry. One entry per CDR3 protein, called by TCRdb with MiXCR from the RT-PCR reads. The table records around 170,000 distinct CDR3 sequences, roughly 22% of them present only once. This entry comes from a study of patients and donors after allogeneic stem cell transplantation. CDR1 is SGHNT and CDR2 is YENEEA in the germline V gene. The CDR3 runs to 18 residues. The trim removed 3 bases at V and 0 bases at J, leaving 6 bases unmatched. J is TRBJ2-1 and V is TRBV11-3; 12 nucleotides match TRBD2. The sequencing input was blood, either unsorted or a sorted T cell fraction (not recorded which). This sequence originates from a human donor who was either an allogeneic HSCT recipient or a stem cell or donor lymphocyte infusion donor (not recorded which). It is not recorded whose cells these are; they may come from a transplant donor. The CDR3 spells CASSLGLAGFNSYNEQFF. The CDR3 bases are TGTGCCAGCAGCTTGGGACTAGCGGGCTTTAACTCCTACAATGAGCAGTTCTTC.